Below, 22 T cell receptor beta chains from the same sample are listed, as sequenced in a study of shared clonotypes between healthy human individuals. Produced via immunoSEQ multiplex PCR; TCRdb's table is partial and in-frame only. The sample includes over a million clones, about 75% of them seen just once. The sample was memory CD4+ T cells sorted from blood. Subset of the sample: CD45RA-negative fraction. The origin of the receptors is a man between 18 and 35 years old in good health.

V gene TRBV28 combines with J gene TRBJ1-1; TRBD1 aligns across 10 bases. The ends lost 6 bases at V and 5 bases at J; junction bases unmatched: 9. Germline CDR1 reads MDHEN; CDR2 reads SYDVKM. The CDR3 sequence is 15 residues long. The CDR3 region is CASSRYGTGDTEAFF. The CDR3 nucleotides read TGTGCCAGCAGCCGATACGGGACAGGGGATACTGAAGCTTTCTTT.

This chain uses TRBV18 with TRBJ2-5, with D perhaps TRBD1 or TRBD2 (5 bases each). Germline CDR1 and CDR2: KGHSH and LQKENI. This CDR3 contains 14 residues. Between the trimmed V and J ends, which lost 10 bases and 5 bases, there was a span of 20 bases. CDR3 coding DNA: TGTGCCACCCAGGGACCGAGGCGCGCTGAGACCCAGTACTTC. Translation: CATQGPRRAETQYF.

A word on this clone: The same CDR3 arises from other DNA sequences in this sample as well. V and J are TRBV5-1 and TRBJ2-1; D might be TRBD1 or TRBD2, each matching 5 bases. Looked up from germline, CDR1 is SGHRS and CDR2 is YFSETQ. The CDR3 loop spans 16 amino acids. Trimming took 5 bases from V and 1 from J, leaving 16 bases between them. This CDR3 reads CASSLVGGRSYNEQFF. CDR3 nucleotides: TGCGCCAGCAGTCTGGTTGGGGGACGGTCCTACAATGAGCAGTTCTTC.

This chain links TRBV9 with TRBJ1-3; D is undetermined. The germline gives CDR1 SGDLS, CDR2 YYNGEE. The germline V and J ends were trimmed by 3 bases and 2 bases, with 12 bases remaining between them. This CDR3 spans 15 amino acids. The CDR3 DNA reads TGTGCCAGCAGCGCTAGTGGCGCCGCTGGAAACACCATATATTTT. Translating gives CASSASGAAGNTIYF.

The rearrangement joins TRBV6-1 to TRBJ2-6, with 10 positions matching TRBD1. V shed 3 bases, J shed 2 bases, and the junction held 4 bases outside the gene matches. The CDR3 has 17 residues. Germline V gene sequence: CDR1 MNHNS, CDR2 SASEGT. In nucleotides, the CDR3 is TGTGCCAGCAGTGAGACAGGGGGCGTGACTGGGGCCAACGTCCTGACTTTC. Protein: CASSETGGVTGANVLTF.

This chain joins TRBV5-3 and TRBJ2-7; D is perhaps TRBD1 (6 bases). TRBV5-3 is assigned to the ORF class and has an uncertain function. Trimming cost V 1 base and J 0 bases, with 11 bases left between them. This CDR3 spans 15 amino acids. In DNA, the CDR3 is TGTGCCAGAAGCTTGCGGGACACCAACTCCTACGAGCAGTACTTC. Translated, it gives CARSLRDTNSYEQYF.

The rearrangement uses TRBV2 and TRBJ2-1, with no clear D. Per germline, CDR1 SNHLY and CDR2 FYNNEI. The CDR3 totals 13 residues. The V and J ends lost 5 bases and 9 bases respectively, with 14 bases between them. CDR3 region: CASSPEMFGEQFF. CDR3 in DNA: TGTGCCAGCAGTCCAGAAATGTTTGGTGAGCAGTTCTTC.

Here the CDR3 DNA reads TGTGCCAGCAGCTTAGCATTAGCCCCACAGCGGGACTTATCAAACTACGAGCAGTACTTC. It encodes CASSLALAPQRDLSNYEQYF. The rearrangement joins TRBV7-2 to TRBJ2-7, with 7 bases that match TRBD2. This CDR3 is built from 20 residues. Germline CDR1 SGHTA, CDR2 FQGNSA. J lost 3 bases, V lost 0 bases, and 20 bases had no gene match.

This rearrangement joins TRBV29-1 to TRBJ2-5; 7 bases map to TRBD1. Trimming removed 6 bases from V and 4 bases from J; junction bases left unmatched: 8. Per the germline V gene, CDR1 is SQVTM and CDR2 is ANQGSEA. CDR3 length: 13 residues. CDR3 sequence (DNA): TGCAGCGTCCGGGACAGCGGTGGAGAGACCCAGTACTTC. This sequence encodes CSVRDSGGETQYF.

This chain connects TRBV9 to TRBJ1-4, with D maybe TRBD1 (6 bases). The germline V gene encodes CDR1 SGDLS and CDR2 YYNGEE. Between the trimmed V and J ends, which lost 0 bases and 0 bases, there was a span of 12 bases. The CDR3 runs 17 residues. Here the CDR3 DNA reads TGTGCCAGCAGCGTAGGGGGGGCACCTACAACTAATGAAAAACTGTTTTTT. Protein: CASSVGGAPTTNEKLFF. Drawing the rest from reference TRBV9 and TRBJ1-4, the complete variable domain is DSGVTQTPKHLITATGQRVTLRCSPRSGDLSVYWYQQSLDQGLQFLIQYYNGEERAKGNILERFSAQQFPDLHSELNLSSLELGDSALYFCASSVGGAPTTNEKLFFGSGTQLSVL.

The CDR3: CASSLDGEPGTQYF. The CDR3 nucleotides read TGTGCCAGCTCACTAGACGGGGAGCCAGGGACCCAGTACTTC. The J gene is TRBJ2-5, the V gene TRBV18; D perhaps matches TRBD2 (5 bases). This CDR3 comprises 14 residues. Trimming left V 4 bases short and J 7 bases short, with 16 bases between. CDR1 and CDR2 (germline): KGHSH, LQKENI.

This sequence joins TRBV7-2 and TRBJ1-4; 8 bases agree with TRBD1. Trimming at V came to 5 bases and at J to 10 bases, leaving 6 bases not matched to a gene. In germline, CDR1 is SGHTA, CDR2 FQGNSA. This CDR3 comprises 13 residues. This chain's CDR3 is CASSTGGSVKLFF. The CDR3 DNA sequence: TGTGCCAGCAGCACAGGGGGAAGCGTAAAACTGTTTTTT.

The chain couples TRBV5-1 to TRBJ1-3; D gene unclear. V dropped 0 bases and J dropped 1 base, with 11 bases sitting between them. The CDR3 consists of 16 residues. CDR1 is SGHRS, CDR2 YFSETQ, per germline. Written as DNA, the CDR3 is TGCGCCAGCAGCTTGGGTGTACAAAGATCTGGAAACACCATATATTTT. It is translated as CASSLGVQRSGNTIYF.

Comment on this clone: The sample holds other DNA sequences that translate to the same CDR3. The chain couples TRBV6-1 to TRBJ2-2; D is perhaps TRBD1 (5 bases). The germline CDR1 and CDR2 sequences are MNHNS and SASEGT. V was shortened by 4 bases and J by 2 bases, with 5 bases between the two germline ends. This CDR3 region has 13 residues. In nucleotides, the CDR3 is TGTGCCAGCAGTGGGACAAACACCGGGGAGCTGTTTTTT. This codes for CASSGTNTGELFF.

This clone was observed a single time. The J gene is TRBJ1-6, the V gene TRBV30; the match to TRBD1 covers 8 bases. Trimming removed 6 bases from V and 6 bases from J; junction bases left unmatched: 4. CDR1 GTSNPN and CDR2 SVGIG come from the germline V gene (reference sequence). The CDR3 contains 13 residues. The chain's CDR3 is CACEGQANSPLHF. DNA for the CDR3: TGTGCCTGCGAGGGACAGGCTAATTCACCCCTCCACTTT.

As DNA, the CDR3 is TGTGCCAGCAGCTTTAGTGCAGATACGCAGTATTTT. Amino acids: CASSFSADTQYF. The gene calls are TRBV11-3 and TRBJ2-3; no clear D gene. Germline lookup yields CDR1 SGHNT and CDR2 YENEEA. Trimming took 3 bases from V and 4 from J, leaving 5 bases between them. The CDR3 has 12 residues.

The chain uses TRBV6-6 and TRBJ2-3; TRBD2 might be the D (6 bases). The CDR3 loop spans 13 amino acids. With 3 bases removed from V and 7 bases from J, the gap between germline ends came to 11 bases. CDR1 and CDR2 from the germline V gene are MNHNY and SVGAGI (reference sequence). This CDR3 is CASSYGTSNTQYF. DNA for the CDR3: TGTGCCAGCAGTTATGGTACTAGCAATACGCAGTATTTT.

The chain links TRBV11-2 to TRBJ1-1; D call uncertain. Germline lookup yields CDR1 SGHAT and CDR2 FQNNGV. This CDR3 has 14 residues. The V gene lost 4 bases and the J gene lost 1 base, with 10 bases spanning the gap. The CDR3 nucleotides are TGTGCCAGCAGCTCTACTTCCTCGAACACTGAAGCTTTCTTT. This encodes CASSSTSSNTEAFF.

V is TRBV5-1 and J is TRBJ2-2; TRBD1 agrees at 10 bases. Trimming cost V 3 bases and J 5 bases; bases outside gene matches: 16. Germline-derived CDR1 and CDR2 are SGHRS and YFSETQ. The CDR3 is 19 amino acids. In DNA form, the CDR3 reads TGCGCCAGCAGCTCACTTAATTATCCGGGACAGGGGAAGACCGGGGAGCTGTTTTTT. Translation: CASSSLNYPGQGKTGELFF.

V gene TRBV25-1 combines with J gene TRBJ2-1; a possible D gene is TRBD2 (7 bases). The germline CDR1 and CDR2 sequences are MGHDK and SYGVNS. Trimming took off 11 bases at V and 7 bases at J, with 18 bases between the two ends. CDR3 length: 13 amino acids. CDR3: CASRRGAGNEQFF. CDR3 coding DNA: TGTGCCTCTCGCCGGGGGGCGGGTAATGAGCAGTTCTTC. Based on the CDR3 plus reference TRBV25-1 and TRBJ2-1, the full variable domain is EADIYQTPRYLVIGTGKKITLECSQTMGHDKMYWYQQDPGMELHLIHYSYGVNSTEKGDLSSESTVSRIRTEHFPLTLESARPSHTSQYLCASRRGAGNEQFFGPGTRLTVL.

The chain carries TRBV10-2 and TRBJ2-4; weak D call: TRBD1 (6 bases). The CDR3 extends over 13 amino acids. V lost 9 bases, J lost 3 bases, and 12 bases lay in between. The V gene's germline CDR1 is WSHSY and CDR2 SAAADI. The CDR3 region has the DNA TGCGCCAGTTTACAGGGATTCAAAAACATTCAGTACTTC. Amino acids: CASLQGFKNIQYF.

The chain is built from TRBV9 and TRBJ2-3; unclear D gene. V dropped 0 bases and J dropped 0 bases, with 8 bases sitting between them. The CDR3 has 15 amino acids. CDR1 is SGDLS, CDR2 YYNGEE, per germline. The CDR3 coding sequence is TGTGCCAGCAGCGTAGTGGCTTTAAGCACAGATACGCAGTATTTT. Its translation is CASSVVALSTDTQYF.